The T cell receptor (beta chain) described here comes from a study of spatial heterogeneity in lung cancer. Study observations and caveats: Tracking of tumor mutation counts was seen in expanded intratumoral alpha and beta TCR counts.

Time point defined: sample taken at primary tumor resection. No cell sorting; template was whole RNA from tumor, lung tissue or PBMC. This clonotype was observed at least ten times. Its antigen is unidentified. The length of the CDR3 is 14 residues. The germline V gene encodes CDR1 LGHDT and CDR2 YNNKEL (reference sequence). V gave up 3 bases and J gave up 10 bases, with 16 bases separating them. Via MiXCR, TCRdb re-called the 5' RACE reads, giving one row per CDR3 protein. Seen here are around 100,000 distinct CDR3 sequences, about 4.4% observed once, and the top ten hold 21%. V usage is TRBV3-1 and J usage is TRBJ2-1; weak D call: TRBD1 (5 bases). The receptor was isolated from a male donor with early-stage non-small cell lung cancer. The sample consisted of lung tumor tissue, taken at surgery. The CDR3 loop reads CASSQESRSGEQFF. CDR3 sequence (DNA): TGTGCCAGCAGCCAGGAGTCTAGGTCAGGGGAGCAGTTCTTC.